These 16 T cell receptor beta chains came from one sample sequenced in a study of CD8 T cells in ankylosing spondylitis. TCRdb called the 5' RACE reads again in MiXCR, with one record for every CDR3 protein. The sample carries about 220,000 distinct CDR3 sequences, roughly 24% recorded once. Source material: blood, either unsorted or a sorted T cell fraction (not recorded which). The receptor set was obtained from a male donor with ankylosing spondylitis or in good health (not recorded which).

This clonotype was counted ten times or more. This chain joins TRBV14 and TRBJ2-1; 8 nucleotides line up with TRBD2. The CDR3 runs to 14 residues. Trimming cost V 0 bases and J 12 bases; bases outside gene matches: 7. Germline CDR1 reads SGHDN; CDR2 reads FVKESK. The CDR3 coding sequence is TGTGCCAGCAGCCAAGATGTAGCGGGAAGGACGCAGTTCTTC. It translates to CASSQDVAGRTQFF.

This clonotype was seen ten or more times. J is TRBJ2-1 and V is TRBV5-6, with a possible D match to TRBD2 (5 bases). Germline V gives CDR1 SGHDT, CDR2 YYEEEE. Deletions cut 3 bases from V and 4 bases from J, with 14 bases between. This CDR3 contains 15 residues. CDR3 coding DNA: TGTGCCAGCAGCTCCCCCCTCCGGGATTACAATGAGCAGTTCTTC. Residues: CASSSPLRDYNEQFF.

The rearrangement joins TRBV6-2 or TRBV6-3 to TRBJ2-2; TRBD1 matches at 10 bases. Per the germline V gene, CDR1 is MNHEY and CDR2 is SVGEGT. CDR3 length: 16 residues. With V trimmed by 1 base and J by 6 bases, 5 bases remained unmatched. The CDR3 protein is CASSYFGTGDPGELFF. The CDR3 DNA reads TGTGCCAGCAGTTACTTCGGGACAGGGGATCCCGGGGAGCTGTTTTTT.

This chain links TRBV29-1 with TRBJ2-3; D not certain. Deletions cut 5 bases from V and 2 bases from J, with 5 bases between. CDR3 size: 11 residues. Germline-derived CDR1 and CDR2 are SQVTM and ANQGSEA. As DNA, the CDR3 is TGCAGCGTTCGCGCCACAGATACGCAGTATTTT. It codes for CSVRATDTQYF.

As to this clonotype: Since a much larger clone is just one base distant, this may be a read error. This chain joins TRBV5-5 and TRBJ1-4; unclear D gene. CDR3 size: 15 residues. CDR1 SGHKS and CDR2 YYEKEE come from the germline V gene (reference sequence). The CDR3 DNA follows: TGTGCCAGCAGCTTGGTGCCAACAACTAATAAAAAACTGTTTTTT. Translated, it gives CASSLVPTTNKKLFF. The full variable domain, completed using reference TRBV5-5 and TRBJ1-4, is DAGVTQSPTHLIKTRGQQVTLRCSPISGHKSVSWYQQVLGQGPQFIFQYYEKEERGRGNFPDRFSARQFPNYSSELNVNALLLGDSALYLCASSLVPTTNKKLFFGSGTQLSVL.

This clonotype was picked up a small number of times. This chain uses TRBV12-3 or TRBV12-4 with TRBJ2-7; a weak D match, TRBD2 (6 bases). V dropped 5 bases and J dropped 6 bases, with 17 bases sitting between them. The CDR3 is made up of 14 amino acids. CDR3 in DNA: TGTGCCAGCAGTCCGCCCTTGGCGGGAACCGAGCAGTACTTC. Protein product: CASSPPLAGTEQYF.

The sample holds many counts of this clonotype. The chain links TRBV5-1 to TRBJ2-7, with D hard to call. This CDR3 comprises 16 residues. Germline V lookup: CDR1 SGHRS, CDR2 YFSETQ. Trimming stripped 0 bases from V and 9 bases from J, with 22 bases between. CDR3 nucleotides: TGCGCCAGCAGCTTGGGTGAGGTGGACGCCATCGGTGGGCAGTACTTC. It codes for CASSLGEVDAIGGQYF.

This clonotype has at least ten counts. This chain connects TRBV19 to TRBJ2-2, with TRBD2 matching 14 bases. The CDR3 loop spans 17 amino acids. Germline V gene sequence: CDR1 LNHDA, CDR2 SQIVND (reference sequence). Losses at the gene ends were 10 bases for V and 4 bases for J; bases not matched to a gene: 11. CDR3 nucleotide sequence: TGTGCCACGAGAGGGACTAGCGGGAGAGGGGGCACCGGGGAGCTGTTTTTT. Its protein product is CATRGTSGRGGTGELFF.

At least ten counts were recorded for this clonotype. The genes are TRBV12-3 or TRBV12-4 and TRBJ1-5, with 8 bases matching TRBD1. The CDR3 extends over 15 amino acids. With V trimmed by 2 bases and J by 6 bases, 6 bases remained unmatched. CDR3 loop: CASSLQPGGGQPQHF. As DNA, the CDR3 is TGTGCCAGCAGTTTACAACCAGGGGGCGGTCAGCCCCAGCATTTT.

In its sample, this clonotype was seen many times. The rearrangement uses TRBV20-1 and TRBJ2-1; 11 nucleotides align to TRBD2. This CDR3 contains 16 residues. After removal of 1 base from V and 0 bases from J, the junction contained 2 bases not matched to a gene. The V gene's germline CDR1 is DFQATT and CDR2 SNEGSKA (reference sequence). The CDR3 coding sequence is TGCAGTGCTAGAGCTAGCGGGGGGAGCTCCTACAATGAGCAGTTCTTC. Residues: CSARASGGSSYNEQFF.

In this sample, this clonotype turned up a few times. The chain links TRBV29-1 to TRBJ1-1; D uncertain. Trimming removed 2 bases from V and 0 bases from J, with 4 bases in between. Germline values: CDR1 SQVTM, CDR2 ANQGSEA. This CDR3 has 12 amino acids. CDR3 sequence (DNA): TGCAGCGTTGAAACCCTGAACACTGAAGCTTTCTTT. Translation: CSVETLNTEAFF.

The chain recombines TRBV12-3 or TRBV12-4 with TRBJ2-1, with 9 bases identical to TRBD2. This CDR3 comprises 16 residues. Trimming removed 0 bases from V and 4 bases from J; junction bases left unmatched: 4. CDR3 residues: CASSLATSGAYNEQFF. The CDR3 region has the DNA TGTGCCAGCAGTTTAGCGACTAGCGGAGCTTACAATGAGCAGTTCTTC.

This clonotype has just one count. CDR3 protein: CASSLERQGAEAFF. CDR3 DNA sequence: TGCGCCAGCAGCTTGGAACGACAGGGGGCTGAAGCTTTCTTT. This chain joins TRBV5-1 and TRBJ1-1, with 9 bases fitting TRBD1. The CDR3 sequence is 14 residues long. Trimming took 0 bases from V and 6 from J; bases not matched to a gene: 3. Germline assignment: CDR1 SGHRS and CDR2 YFSETQ.

The rearrangement joins TRBV4-2 to TRBJ2-7; possibly TRBD2 for D (5 bases). Trimming pared 0 bases from V and 3 bases from J, leaving 12 bases between. This CDR3 region has 15 residues. CDR1 is LGHNA and CDR2 is YNFKEQ in the germline V gene. The DNA for the CDR3 is TGTGCCAGCAGCCAAGAATTGGAGGACGGCTACGAGCAGTACTTC. Residues: CASSQELEDGYEQYF.

Comment on this clonotype: This may be a read error, as it is one base from a much larger clone. The V gene is TRBV12-3 or TRBV12-4, the J gene TRBJ2-2; D unresolved. This CDR3 spans 15 amino acids. Trimming removed 5 bases from V and 1 base from J, with 11 bases in between. The CDR3 region is CASSAQTGNTGELFF. In DNA, the CDR3 is TGTGCCAGCAGTGCACAGACTGGGAACACCGGGGAGCTGTTTTTT.

The gene calls are TRBV12-3 or TRBV12-4 and TRBJ1-5; possible D gene TRBD1, 5 bases. This CDR3 is built from 14 residues. The V and J ends lost 3 bases and 11 bases respectively, with 17 bases between them. This CDR3 is CASSLGTAPGAQHF. Written as DNA, the CDR3 is TGTGCCAGCAGTTTGGGGACCGCGCCGGGGGCCCAGCATTTT.